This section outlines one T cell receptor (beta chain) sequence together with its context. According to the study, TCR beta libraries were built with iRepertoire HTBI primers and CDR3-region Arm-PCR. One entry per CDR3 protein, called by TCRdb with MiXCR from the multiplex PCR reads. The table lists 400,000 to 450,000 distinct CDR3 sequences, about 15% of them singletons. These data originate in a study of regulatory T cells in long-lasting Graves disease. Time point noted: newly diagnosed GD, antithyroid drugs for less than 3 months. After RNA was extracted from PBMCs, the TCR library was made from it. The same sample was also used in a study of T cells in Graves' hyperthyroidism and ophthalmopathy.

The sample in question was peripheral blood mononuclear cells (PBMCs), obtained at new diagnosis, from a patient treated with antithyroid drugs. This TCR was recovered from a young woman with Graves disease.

DNA of the CDR3: TGTGCCTGCAGGGGGCAGAACACTGAAGCTTTCTTT. This codes for CACRGQNTEAFF. The chain joins TRBV30 to TRBJ1-1; 8 nucleotides agree with TRBD1. J was trimmed by 1 base and V by 6 bases; bases with no gene match: 1. This CDR3 is 12 amino acids long. Germline CDR1 and CDR2: GTSNPN and SVGIG (reference sequence).